The 9 T cell receptor beta chains given below trace back to one sample, sequenced in a study of cytomegalovirus exposure and HLA in healthy donors. TCRdb's copy holds only in-frame clones and misses some; the assay was immunoSEQ multiplex PCR. In the table there are some 260,000 clones, roughly 87% of which are singletons. Sequencing was carried out using PBMCs. The receptor set was obtained from a man aged 18 to 30 in good health and CMV-seropositive.

The rearrangement uses TRBV7-2 and TRBJ2-5; 8 nucleotides match TRBD1. V lost 6 bases, J lost 5 bases, and 5 bases stayed unmatched. CDR3 length: 13 amino acids. Germline loops: CDR1 SGHTA, CDR2 FQGNSA. CDR3 in DNA: TGTGCCAGCAGTGCAGGGGGCGGGGAGACCCAGTACTTC. It encodes CASSAGGGETQYF.

This clone was seen only a few times. The chain joins TRBV18 to TRBJ1-5; the D is unclear. From germline, CDR1 is KGHSH and CDR2 LQKENI. Trimming removed 4 bases from V and 0 bases from J, with 13 bases in between. This CDR3 is built from 16 residues. The CDR3 region has the DNA TGTGCCAGCTCACGGGGTCAGTTGTATAGCAATCAGCCCCAGCATTTT. Translating gives CASSRGQLYSNQPQHF. Drawing the rest from reference TRBV18 and TRBJ1-5, the complete variable domain is NAGVMQNPRHLVRRRGQEARLRCSPMKGHSHVYWYRQLPEEGLKFMVYLQKENIIDESGMPKERFSAEFPKEGPSILRIQQVVRGDSAAYFCASSRGQLYSNQPQHFGDGTRLSIL.

Points on this clone: Distinct nucleotide sequences in the sample also encode this CDR3. CDR3 in DNA: TGCAGTGCTCGTGGGCGGACTGAAGCTTTCTTT. Its protein product is CSARGRTEAFF. The rearrangement joins TRBV20-1 to TRBJ1-1; D is undetermined. CDR3 size: 11 residues. V shed 5 bases and J shed 5 bases, with 9 bases lying between them. Germline V gene data show CDR1 as DFQATT and CDR2 as SNEGSKA (reference sequence).

This clone was observed a single time. This CDR3 is CASSTAGANSGANVLTF. In DNA form, the CDR3 reads TGTGCCAGCAGTACAGCGGGTGCGAACTCTGGGGCCAACGTCCTGACTTTC. This sequence joins TRBV28 and TRBJ2-6, with D perhaps matching TRBD2 (6 bases). The CDR3 length is 17 residues. The V end was cut by 5 bases, the J end by 0 bases, with 14 bases between. CDR1 and CDR2 (germline): MDHEN, SYDVKM.

The genes are TRBV29-1 and TRBJ2-1; 11 bases align to TRBD1. The CDR3 sequence is 12 residues long. V was clipped by 8 bases and J by 9 bases; unmatched bases: 6. CDR1 and CDR2 (germline): SQVTM, ANQGSEA. Here the CDR3 reads CSFRTGGIEQFF. In DNA, the CDR3 is TGCAGCTTCCGGACAGGGGGCATTGAGCAGTTCTTC.

The V call is TRBV2, the J call TRBJ1-1; D is possibly TRBD1 (6 bases). There are 13 residues in the CDR3. The ends were cut back, 7 bases at V and 0 bases at J, with 9 bases in the middle. Germline CDR1 and CDR2: SNHLY and FYNNEI. The CDR3 DNA follows: TGTGCCAGCAACGGACAGATGAACACTGAAGCTTTCTTT. Translated, it gives CASNGQMNTEAFF.

The chain carries TRBV6-1 and TRBJ2-7; no definite D call. CDR3 size: 13 residues. The V end lost 5 bases, the J end lost 4 bases, and 12 bases lay between the germline ends. CDR1 is MNHNS and CDR2 is SASEGT in the germline V gene. CDR3 nucleotides: TGTGCCAGCAGTTCACAATTTGGTTACGAGCAGTACTTC. Encoded protein: CASSSQFGYEQYF.

The J gene is TRBJ2-1, the V gene TRBV2; 8 bases match TRBD2. V lost 5 bases to trimming and J lost 8 bases; unmatched junction nucleotides: 2. The length of the CDR3 is 12 residues. CDR1 SNHLY and CDR2 FYNNEI come from the germline V gene. CDR3 region: CASSQTSDEQFF. For the CDR3, the DNA is TGTGCCAGCAGTCAGACTAGCGATGAGCAGTTCTTC.

This sequence joins TRBV4-1 and TRBJ2-7; 8 bases are shared with TRBD2. J was trimmed by 3 bases and V by 1 base; bases with no gene match: 5. This CDR3 contains 15 residues. Germline V gene lookup returns CDR1 MGHRA and CDR2 YSYEKL. The CDR3 region is CASSQGGTSIYEQYF. CDR3 DNA: TGCGCCAGCAGCCAAGGCGGGACTAGTATCTACGAGCAGTACTTC.